The entry that follows covers one T cell receptor (beta chain) sequence. Its antigen is as yet unknown. Germline values: CDR1 MNHEY, CDR2 SVGAGI. V lost 4 bases, J lost 3 bases, and 10 bases lay in between. The CDR3 is 14 residues long. Sequenced by immunoSEQ multiplex PCR; TCRdb stores in-frame clones only, minus some. This table has about 61,000 clones, more than 65% appearing once. This record comes from a study of OX40 agonist ivuxolimab in advanced cancers. As for the study in general: The patients' treatment was ivuxolimab, an agonistic anti-OX40 (CD134) antibody. Patients got intravenous ivuxolimab at 0.01 to 10 mg/kg every 2 weeks.

Study-wide findings and caveats: Certain nonresponders likewise exhibited a low normalized T-cell clonal expansion. Among the lowest peripheral clonal expansion occurred in 0.1-3.0 mg/kg partial responders.

This chain joins TRBV6-5 and TRBJ1-3; unclear D gene. The TCR sequence derives from an adult with an advanced solid tumor such as melanoma, head and neck, liver or kidney cancer. Sequences were derived from CD4+ or CD8+ T cells sorted from blood, sampled in a trial of the OX40 agonist ivuxolimab. The chain's CDR3 is CASSSSPFGNTIYF. CDR3 in DNA: TGTGCCAGCAGTTCCAGTCCCTTTGGAAACACCATATATTTT.